These 19 T cell receptor beta chains share one sample of origin, sequenced in a study of T cells in Graves' hyperthyroidism and ophthalmopathy. What was amplified from RNA transcripts were TCR beta CDR3 regions. The HTBI set primed first-round TCR CDR3 RT-PCR. MiXCR, run by TCRdb on the multiplex PCR reads, gives a single entry per CDR3 protein. The sample includes around 350,000 distinct CDR3 sequences, 13% to 15% of them seen just once. What was sequenced was blood. Receptor source: a woman between 25 and 40 years old with Graves' ophthalmopathy.

This clonotype was observed at least ten times. The genes are TRBV7-9 and TRBJ1-1; D gene unclear. Germline V gene data show CDR1 as SEHNR and CDR2 as FQNEAQ (reference sequence). V lost 5 bases to trimming and J lost 7 bases, with 8 bases between them. The CDR3 totals 11 residues. The CDR3 sequence is CASSLDDEAFF. The CDR3 DNA is TGTGCCAGCAGCCTGGATGATGAAGCTTTCTTT. The variable domain in full, completed from reference TRBV7-9 and TRBJ1-1, reads DTGVSQNPRHKITKRGQNVTFRCDPISEHNRLYWYRQTLGQGPEFLTYFQNEAQLEKSRLLSDRFSAERPKGSFSTLEIQRTEQGDSAMYLCASSLDDEAFFGQGTRLTVV.

This sequence joins TRBV5-1 and TRBJ2-1, with TRBD1 identical over 9 bases. This CDR3 spans 15 amino acids. The germline CDR1 and CDR2 sequences are SGHRS and YFSETQ. V lost 4 bases to trimming and J lost 4 bases; unmatched junction nucleotides: 6. This CDR3 reads CASSRDRVAYNEQFF. The CDR3 nucleotides read TGCGCCAGCAGCAGGGACAGGGTAGCATACAATGAGCAGTTCTTC.

This clonotype was found many times. V and J are TRBV20-1 and TRBJ2-1; 14 bases fit TRBD2. In germline, CDR1 is DFQATT, CDR2 SNEGSKA (reference sequence). V lost 5 bases and J lost 4; bases outside the gene matches: 10. This CDR3 contains 17 residues. The CDR3 DNA reads as TGCAGTGCTCAGAGGACTAGCGGGGGGCCACTTTACAATGAGCAGTTCTTC. As protein: CSAQRTSGGPLYNEQFF.

This clonotype was detected ten times or more. The chain is built from TRBV7-2 and TRBJ1-2, with D perhaps TRBD1 (5 bases). The CDR3 runs 16 residues. The germline V gene encodes CDR1 SGHTA and CDR2 FQGNSA. V dropped 1 base and J dropped 6 bases, with 18 bases sitting between them. CDR3 in amino acids: CASSLGKGEGPHGYTF. Here the CDR3 DNA reads TGTGCCAGCAGCTTAGGGAAAGGGGAAGGGCCGCATGGCTACACCTTC.

The rearrangement joins TRBV6-5 to TRBJ1-1; D is perhaps TRBD1 (5 bases). V dropped 3 bases and J dropped 4 bases, with 12 bases sitting between them. There are 14 residues in the CDR3. Germline loops: CDR1 MNHEY, CDR2 SVGAGI. The CDR3 coding sequence is TGTGCCAGCAGTTATGGGGGTAGGGGCACTGAAGCTTTCTTT. It yields the protein CASSYGGRGTEAFF.

This clonotype was observed at least ten times. The rearrangement uses TRBV30 and TRBJ2-7; D may be TRBD2 (6 bases). Germline CDR1 reads GTSNPN; CDR2 reads SVGIG (reference sequence). CDR3 length equals 14 residues. Trimming stripped 2 bases from V and 4 bases from J, with 15 bases between. The CDR3 protein is CAWSSRGGRYEQYF. Written as DNA, the CDR3 is TGTGCCTGGAGTTCCCGTGGGGGGAGATACGAGCAGTACTTC.

Many counts were recorded for this clonotype. V is TRBV5-5 and J is TRBJ2-4; D gene ambiguous. V gave up 2 bases and J gave up 6 bases, with 6 bases separating them. This CDR3 spans 12 amino acids. Germline V gives CDR1 SGHKS, CDR2 YYEKEE (reference sequence). CDR3 loop: CASSLPRNIQYF. DNA for the CDR3: TGTGCCAGCAGCTTACCCAGAAACATTCAGTACTTC.

This clonotype has a count of ten or more. The V gene is TRBV11-2, the J gene TRBJ2-3; D is perhaps TRBD2 (6 bases). The CDR3 is 15 residues long. V gave up 5 bases and J gave up 5 bases, with 17 bases separating them. Germline V gene sequence: CDR1 SGHAT, CDR2 FQNNGV. The CDR3 is CASSLAGSVGDTQYF. For the CDR3, the DNA is TGTGCCAGCAGCCTGGCGGGGTCGGTCGGAGATACGCAGTATTTT. Looking up the rest from reference TRBV11-2 and TRBJ2-3 gives the full variable domain: EAGVAQSPRYKIIEKRQSVAFWCNPISGHATLYWYQQILGQGPKLLIQFQNNGVVDDSQLPKDRFSAERLKGVDSTLKIQPAKLEDSAVYLCASSLAGSVGDTQYFGPGTRLTVL.

This clonotype was seen at least ten times. V usage is TRBV2 and J usage is TRBJ2-2, with D maybe TRBD1 (5 bases). Germline loops: CDR1 SNHLY, CDR2 FYNNEI. Trimming pared 6 bases from V and 7 bases from J, leaving 12 bases between. This CDR3 has 13 amino acids. CDR3 residues: CASRQEEDGELFF. The CDR3, as DNA: TGTGCCAGCAGACAGGAAGAGGACGGGGAGCTGTTTTTT.

This clonotype was recorded many times. This sequence joins TRBV7-9 and TRBJ2-5; D possibly matches TRBD1 or TRBD2 (5 bases each). CDR1 and CDR2 from the germline V gene are SEHNR and FQNEAQ (reference sequence). This CDR3 comprises 15 residues. Trimming stripped 5 bases from V and 5 bases from J, with 18 bases between. CDR3 sequence (DNA): TGTGCCAGCAGCCCGATGGCCGGGGCGGATGAGACCCAGTACTTC. Its translation: CASSPMAGADETQYF.

This clonotype occurred many times. The chain recombines TRBV5-1 with TRBJ2-3; D gene unclear. This CDR3 is 13 amino acids long. Trimming shortened V by 0 bases and J by 6 bases, and 8 bases separated the two germline ends. Germline values: CDR1 SGHRS, CDR2 YFSETQ. Here the CDR3 reads CASSLGLMDTQYF. The CDR3 region has the DNA TGCGCCAGCAGCTTGGGCCTCATGGATACGCAGTATTTT. The full variable domain, with the rest looked up from reference TRBV5-1 and TRBJ2-3, is KAGVTQTPRYLIKTRGQQVTLSCSPISGHRSVSWYQQTPGQGLQFLFEYFSETQRNKGNFPGRFSGRQFSNSRSEMNVSTLELGDSALYLCASSLGLMDTQYFGPGTRLTVL.

This chain uses TRBV9 with TRBJ1-1; TRBD1 aligns across 8 bases. V shed 3 bases and J 2 bases; nucleotides not matched to a gene: 9. The length of the CDR3 is 16 residues. Germline V gene sequence: CDR1 SGDLS, CDR2 YYNGEE. The CDR3 protein is CASSAHRGGVNTEAFF. The CDR3 DNA sequence: TGTGCCAGCAGCGCCCACAGGGGGGGGGTCAACACTGAAGCTTTCTTT. The entire variable domain, with the rest obtained from reference TRBV9 and TRBJ1-1, is as follows: DSGVTQTPKHLITATGQRVTLRCSPRSGDLSVYWYQQSLDQGLQFLIQYYNGEERAKGNILERFSAQQFPDLHSELNLSSLELGDSALYFCASSAHRGGVNTEAFFGQGTRLTVV.

The table lists this clonotype with a few counts. The rearrangement joins TRBV9 to TRBJ2-1; the match to TRBD2 covers 10 bases. The V segment lost 2 bases and the J segment 3 bases; nucleotides outside the gene matches: 5. Germline loops: CDR1 SGDLS, CDR2 YYNGEE. This CDR3 has 16 amino acids. The CDR3 DNA reads TGTGCCAGCAGCGTTCAGCGGGAGGGCCTCTACAATGAGCAGTTCTTC. Translation: CASSVQREGLYNEQFF.

This clonotype was detected ten times or more. This chain links TRBV7-9 with TRBJ1-2; the D is unclear. Trimming cost V 5 bases and J 4 bases, with 8 bases left between them. Germline V gene data show CDR1 as SEHNR and CDR2 as FQNEAQ (reference sequence). The length of the CDR3 is 12 residues. CDR3 loop: CASSHGSYGYTF. For the CDR3, the DNA is TGTGCCAGCAGCCACGGATCCTATGGCTACACCTTC.

This clonotype was seen many times. The J gene is TRBJ2-7, the V gene TRBV2; D is unresolved. V was clipped by 4 bases and J by 2 bases, with 6 bases between them. The germline V gene has CDR1 SNHLY and CDR2 FYNNEI. The CDR3 sequence is 12 residues long. CDR3: CASSGQAYEQYF. CDR3 nucleotides: TGTGCCAGCAGTGGACAAGCCTACGAGCAGTACTTC. The variable domain in full, completed from reference TRBV2 and TRBJ2-7, reads EPEVTQTPSHQVTQMGQEVILRCVPISNHLYFYWYRQILGQKVEFLVSFYNNEISEKSEIFDDQFSVERPDGSNFTLKIRSTKLEDSAMYFCASSGQAYEQYFGPGTRLTVT.

This clonotype was recorded at least ten times. The chain couples TRBV12-3 or TRBV12-4 to TRBJ1-1; D not resolved. V gave up 2 bases and J gave up 5 bases, with 12 bases separating them. The CDR3 has 14 residues. The CDR3 DNA sequence: TGTGCCAGCAGTTTATCCACCCCGCATACTGAAGCTTTCTTT. This sequence encodes CASSLSTPHTEAFF.

The V and J genes are TRBV28 and TRBJ1-2; D call uncertain. The CDR3 sequence is 12 residues long. CDR1 MDHEN and CDR2 SYDVKM come from the germline V gene. Between the trimmed V and J ends, which lost 5 bases and 5 bases, there was a span of 9 bases. CDR3: CASSPKEYGYTF. For the CDR3, the DNA is TGTGCCAGCAGTCCAAAGGAGTATGGCTACACCTTC.

This clonotype was counted ten times or more. The rearrangement joins TRBV20-1 to TRBJ2-5, with D possibly matching TRBD2 (7 bases). This CDR3 region has 14 residues. V was trimmed by 3 bases and J by 2 bases, leaving 13 bases between them. Germline CDR1 DFQATT, CDR2 SNEGSKA (reference sequence). This CDR3 is CSASRGGPQETQYF. The CDR3 nucleotides read TGCAGTGCTAGTAGGGGGGGGCCGCAAGAGACCCAGTACTTC.

In its sample, this clonotype was seen a few times. The chain combines TRBV20-1 with TRBJ2-7; TRBD1 agrees at 8 bases. The germline gives CDR1 DFQATT, CDR2 SNEGSKA (reference sequence). The J segment lost 3 bases and the V segment lost 6 bases, leaving 13 bases of the junction unmatched. CDR3 length: 15 residues. CDR3 region: CSATETQGQVYEQYF. In DNA form, the CDR3 reads TGCAGTGCAACCGAAACCCAGGGACAGGTCTACGAGCAGTACTTC.